A single sample gave rise to the 28 T cell receptor beta chains below, sequenced in a study of T cell responses to AZD1222 COVID-19 vaccine. The table came from immunoSEQ multiplex PCR; TCRdb's copy has only in-frame clones and leaves some out. The table includes 150,000 to 200,000 clones, about 91% detected once. Sequenced here: peripheral blood, sampled on day 0 of MenACWY control vaccination. These receptors all stem from an adult in good health.

The J gene is TRBJ1-3, the V gene TRBV12-3 or TRBV12-4; D is uncertain. V lost 7 bases and J 1 base, leaving 8 bases between the germline ends. The CDR3 consists of 13 residues. This CDR3 reads CASNIPSGNTIYF. CDR3 nucleotide sequence: TGTGCCAGCAACATTCCTTCTGGAAACACCATATATTTT.

The chain links TRBV30 to TRBJ2-1; 8 bases match TRBD1. After removal of 1 base from V and 9 bases from J, the junction contained 5 bases not matched to a gene. CDR3 size: 13 residues. The germline V gene has CDR1 GTSNPN and CDR2 SVGIG (reference sequence). As DNA, the CDR3 is TGTGCCTGGAGTGCAGGGGGCCTTTCTGAGCAGTTCTTC. Residues: CAWSAGGLSEQFF. The variable domain in full, with the rest retrieved from reference TRBV30 and TRBJ2-1, is SQTIHQWPATLVQPVGSPLSLECTVEGTSNPNLYWYRQAAGRGLQLLFYSVGIGQISSEVPQNLSASRPQDRQFILSSKKLLLSDSGFYLCAWSAGGLSEQFFGPGTRLTVL.

The chain is built from TRBV7-3 and TRBJ1-6, with D possibly being TRBD1 (5 bases). CDR1 is SGHTA, CDR2 FQGTGA, per germline. Trimming cost V 3 bases and J 7 bases, with 10 bases left between them. CDR3 size: 14 residues. The CDR3 nucleotides are TGTGCCAGCAGCTTGGGGACGGGGAATTCACCCCTCCACTTT. Translating it yields CASSLGTGNSPLHF.

The V call is TRBV4-1, the J call TRBJ2-7; 10 nucleotides match TRBD1. Germline lookup yields CDR1 MGHRA and CDR2 YSYEKL. V lost 1 base, J lost 2 bases, and 23 bases stayed unmatched. The CDR3 runs to 22 residues. The chain's CDR3 is CASSQVGDRGSYLRRVPYEQYF. DNA for the CDR3: TGCGCCAGCAGCCAAGTGGGGGACAGGGGAAGTTATCTGAGGAGGGTGCCCTACGAGCAGTACTTC.

V is TRBV20-1 and J is TRBJ1-2; 7 bases agree with TRBD1. Germline V lookup: CDR1 DFQATT, CDR2 SNEGSKA (reference sequence). V was pared by 3 bases and J by 4 bases, with 14 bases of the junction left unmatched. There are 16 residues in the CDR3. CDR3 sequence reads: CSASPVTGYSSYGYTF. As DNA, the CDR3 is TGCAGTGCTAGTCCGGTGACAGGGTATAGTAGCTATGGCTACACCTTC.

This clone appeared a few times. The chain carries TRBV7-3 and TRBJ2-2; D perhaps matches TRBD2 (6 bases). V lost 3 bases and J 4 bases, leaving 12 bases between the germline ends. This CDR3 has 15 amino acids. Looked up from germline, CDR1 is SGHTA and CDR2 is FQGTGA. CDR3 loop: CASSFPNSGTGELFF. The CDR3 bases are TGTGCCAGCAGCTTCCCGAATAGCGGCACCGGGGAGCTGTTTTTT.

The V gene is TRBV5-1, the J gene TRBJ2-1; 9 positions match TRBD2. The CDR3 sequence is 14 residues long. J gave up 8 bases and V 0 bases, and 3 bases lay outside the gene matches. Germline values: CDR1 SGHRS, CDR2 YFSETQ. The CDR3 protein is CASSLAVAGDEQFF. CDR3 nucleotides: TGCGCCAGCAGCTTGGCAGTAGCGGGAGATGAGCAGTTCTTC. The whole variable domain, filled in from reference TRBV5-1 and TRBJ2-1, reads KAGVTQTPRYLIKTRGQQVTLSCSPISGHRSVSWYQQTPGQGLQFLFEYFSETQRNKGNFPGRFSGRQFSNSRSEMNVSTLELGDSALYLCASSLAVAGDEQFFGPGTRLTVL.

V is TRBV6-5 and J is TRBJ1-2, with D possibly TRBD1 on 5 matching bases. Trimming removed 7 bases at V and 8 bases at J, with 20 bases between. CDR1 and CDR2 (germline): MNHEY, SVGAGI. The CDR3 runs to 14 residues. The CDR3 loop reads CASTPSGGRRGYTF. The CDR3 nucleotides are TGTGCCAGCACTCCCTCCGGGGGTCGGCGCGGCTACACCTTC.

The chain has TRBV28 and TRBJ1-5; unclear D gene. Germline loops: CDR1 MDHEN, CDR2 SYDVKM. V was cut by 6 bases and J by 6 bases, with 21 bases left in between. The CDR3 covers 16 residues. The CDR3 here is CASRPLGGLARQPQHF. CDR3 bases: TGTGCCAGCAGACCTCTGGGCGGGCTCGCACGTCAGCCCCAGCATTTT.

This clone was seen a few times. J is TRBJ1-3 and V is TRBV3-1 (or the pseudogene TRBV3-2); TRBD1 matches 8 bases. Unmatched junction bases numbered 14, after V lost 4 bases and J lost 3 bases. The CDR3 runs 18 residues. CDR1 and CDR2 (germline): LGHDT, YNNKEL (reference sequence). The chain's CDR3 is CASSLRRKTGAIGNTIYF. The CDR3 DNA reads TGTGCCAGCAGCCTACGAAGGAAGACAGGGGCTATTGGAAACACCATATATTTT.

The chain uses TRBV2 and TRBJ2-5, with D possibly matching TRBD2 (6 bases). CDR1 is SNHLY and CDR2 is FYNNEI in the germline V gene. There are 14 residues in the CDR3. Trimming removed 8 bases from V and 4 bases from J, with 17 bases in between. The CDR3 spells CASGGDQGRETQYF. The CDR3 DNA reads TGTGCCAGCGGCGGGGATCAGGGACGAGAGACCCAGTACTTC.

The table lists this clone with a few counts. This chain links TRBV6-5 with TRBJ2-3; D may be TRBD1 (6 bases). CDR1 is MNHEY and CDR2 is SVGAGI in the germline V gene. V was trimmed by 8 bases and J by 4 bases, leaving 10 bases between them. The CDR3 is made up of 12 amino acids. CDR3 region: CASSRGADTQYF. DNA for the CDR3: TGTGCCAGCTCCAGGGGTGCAGATACGCAGTATTTT.

The CDR3 loop reads CAIRRTDGSDNSPLHF. Here the CDR3 DNA reads TGTGCCATCAGGAGGACCGACGGATCAGATAATTCACCCCTCCACTTT. The V gene is TRBV10-3, the J gene TRBJ1-6, with no clear D. Trimming took 6 bases from V and 5 from J, leaving 17 bases between them. Germline V gene lookup returns CDR1 ENHRY and CDR2 SYGVKD. The CDR3 has 16 residues.

This clone occurred a few times. The V gene is TRBV5-1, the J gene TRBJ2-3; 8 positions match TRBD2. Per germline, CDR1 SGHRS and CDR2 YFSETQ. The junction had 2 bases not matched to a gene; V was cut back by 2 bases and J by 3 bases. CDR3 length equals 14 residues. This chain's CDR3 is CASSFGGRTDTQYF. CDR3 DNA sequence: TGCGCCAGCAGCTTTGGCGGGAGGACAGATACGCAGTATTTT.

The V gene is TRBV27, the J gene TRBJ1-1; possible D gene TRBD1, 5 bases. Trimming shortened V by 3 bases and J by 5 bases, and 10 bases separated the two germline ends. From germline, CDR1 is MNHEY and CDR2 SMNVEV (reference sequence). This CDR3 has 13 amino acids. The CDR3 loop is CASSFRGGTEAFF. The CDR3 DNA is TGTGCCAGCAGTTTCCGGGGGGGTACTGAAGCTTTCTTT.

The gene calls are TRBV7-8 and TRBJ2-2; TRBD2 matches at 8 bases. CDR3 size: 15 residues. J gave up 7 bases and V 6 bases, and 10 bases lay outside the gene matches. Germline-derived CDR1 and CDR2 are SGHVS and FQNEAQ. The CDR3 loop is CASRGERERGGELFF. For the CDR3, the DNA is TGTGCCAGCAGGGGAGAGCGGGAGAGGGGCGGGGAGCTGTTTTTT.

The chain combines TRBV7-8 with TRBJ1-1; D may be TRBD1 (5 bases). Trimming shortened V by 0 bases and J by 10 bases, and 15 bases separated the two germline ends. Germline assignment: CDR1 SGHVS and CDR2 FQNEAQ. The length of the CDR3 is 14 residues. The CDR3 nucleotides are TGTGCCAGCAGCTTAGCGCATGCACCCGGGGGAGCTTTCTTT. Translation gives CASSLAHAPGGAFF. The full variable domain, in which reference TRBV7-8 and TRBJ1-1 provide the parts outside the CDR3, is GAGVSQSPRYKVAKRGQDVALRCDPISGHVSLFWYQQALGQGPEFLTYFQNEAQLDKSGLPSDRFFAERPEGSVSTLKIQRTQQEDSAVYLCASSLAHAPGGAFFGQGTRLTVV.

This chain joins TRBV10-2 and TRBJ2-1; D gene uncertain. Trimming left V 0 bases short and J 4 bases short, with 7 bases between. The CDR3 has 14 amino acids. Germline V gene sequence: CDR1 WSHSY, CDR2 SAAADI. The CDR3 DNA sequence: TGCGCCAGCAGTGAGTCAACAGAATACAATGAGCAGTTCTTC. It translates to CASSESTEYNEQFF.

The V call is TRBV25-1, the J call TRBJ2-5, with 7 bases lining up with TRBD1. The CDR3 loop spans 14 amino acids. V lost 3 bases, J lost 1 base, and 2 bases stayed unmatched. Germline-derived CDR1 and CDR2 are MGHDK and SYGVNS. The CDR3 reads CASSDNRGQETQYF. DNA for the CDR3: TGTGCCAGCAGTGACAACAGGGGCCAAGAGACCCAGTACTTC.

The V and J genes are TRBV3-1 (or the pseudogene TRBV3-2) and TRBJ2-1; TRBD2 agrees at 9 bases. The CDR3 is made up of 15 amino acids. Germline trimming cut 4 bases from V and 4 bases from J; bases unmatched to any gene: 5. From germline, CDR1 is LGHDT and CDR2 YNNKEL (reference sequence). Here the CDR3 reads CASSPPGLAYNEQFF. CDR3 DNA: TGTGCCAGCAGCCCACCGGGACTAGCTTACAATGAGCAGTTCTTC.

The chain uses TRBV14 and TRBJ1-6; D remains ambiguous. Trimming stripped 0 bases from V and 7 bases from J, with 10 bases between. This CDR3 region has 15 residues. Germline values: CDR1 SGHDN, CDR2 FVKESK. The CDR3 DNA reads TGTGCCAGCAGCCAAGATGAGGGATCGAATTCACCCCTCCACTTT. This gives the protein CASSQDEGSNSPLHF.

The chain employs TRBV10-3 and TRBJ2-3; 12 bases agree with TRBD1. Per germline, CDR1 ENHRY and CDR2 SYGVKD. The V and J ends lost 10 bases and 5 bases, in that order; junction bases with no gene match: 7. The CDR3 sequence is 14 residues long. CDR3 nucleotides: TGTGCCAGCGGGACAGGGGGCGCGAAAGATACGCAGTATTTT. Translation: CASGTGGAKDTQYF.

The chain is built from TRBV6-1 and TRBJ2-5; D is undetermined. Germline loops: CDR1 MNHNS, CDR2 SASEGT. V lost 0 bases, J lost 2 bases, and 19 bases lay in between. The CDR3 spans 18 residues. The CDR3 is CASSEARRLDAIQETQYF. The CDR3 region has the DNA TGTGCCAGCAGTGAAGCGCGTAGGTTAGACGCAATTCAAGAGACCCAGTACTTC.

Only one count was recorded for this clone. J is TRBJ1-5 and V is TRBV7-2; tentative D call: TRBD1 (6 bases). Germline CDR1 reads SGHTA; CDR2 reads FQGNSA. The V end was cut by 2 bases, the J end by 7 bases, with 9 bases between. The CDR3 has 13 residues. CDR3 DNA sequence: TGTGCCAGCAGCTTACTTGGGGGCCAGCCCCAGCATTTT. Translating gives CASSLLGGQPQHF.

This clone has only a few counts. CDR3 protein: CASSQESGQGARSPLHF. As DNA, the CDR3 is TGCGCCAGCAGCCAAGAGAGCGGTCAGGGGGCGCGATCACCCCTCCACTTT. The rearrangement links TRBV4-3 to TRBJ1-6, with TRBD1 matching over 8 bases. The germline gives CDR1 LGHNA, CDR2 YSLEER. The CDR3 covers 17 residues. With 0 bases clipped from V and 10 bases from J, the junction kept 11 bases outside the gene matches.

The rearrangement links TRBV10-3 to TRBJ2-7; 8 nucleotides align to TRBD1. CDR1 and CDR2 from the germline V gene are ENHRY and SYGVKD. There are 14 residues in the CDR3. V lost 4 bases to trimming and J lost 2 bases; unmatched junction nucleotides: 4. The CDR3 region is CAISGSDRAYEQYF. The CDR3 DNA reads TGTGCCATCAGTGGATCGGACAGGGCCTACGAGCAGTACTTC.

V gene TRBV5-1 combines with J gene TRBJ1-2; possibly TRBD1 for D (5 bases). CDR3 length equals 14 residues. Germline V lookup: CDR1 SGHRS, CDR2 YFSETQ. With 5 bases removed from V and 2 bases from J, the gap between germline ends came to 13 bases. CDR3 residues: CASRRDAINYGYTF. The CDR3 DNA sequence: TGCGCCAGCAGACGGGACGCCATAAACTATGGCTACACCTTC.

J is TRBJ2-7 and V is TRBV25-1; tentatively, D is TRBD2 (6 bases). Looked up from germline, CDR1 is MGHDK and CDR2 is SYGVNS. The CDR3 sequence is 17 residues long. V dropped 4 bases and J dropped 0 bases, with 19 bases sitting between them. The CDR3 bases are TGTGCCAGCAGTGCCTCCCTAGGGGCGGGGAGCTCCTACGAGCAGTACTTC. Translating gives CASSASLGAGSSYEQYF.